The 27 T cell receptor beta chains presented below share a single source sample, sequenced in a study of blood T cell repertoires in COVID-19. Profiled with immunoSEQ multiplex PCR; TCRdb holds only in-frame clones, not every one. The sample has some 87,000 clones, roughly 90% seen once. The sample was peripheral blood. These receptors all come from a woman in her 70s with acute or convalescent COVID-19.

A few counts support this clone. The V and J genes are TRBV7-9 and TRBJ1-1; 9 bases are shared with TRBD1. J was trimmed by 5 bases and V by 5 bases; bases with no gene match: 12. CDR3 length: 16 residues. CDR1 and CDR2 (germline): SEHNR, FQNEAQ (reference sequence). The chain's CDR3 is CASSMDPGQGRTEAFF. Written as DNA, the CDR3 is TGTGCCAGCAGCATGGACCCGGGACAGGGTAGAACTGAAGCTTTCTTT.

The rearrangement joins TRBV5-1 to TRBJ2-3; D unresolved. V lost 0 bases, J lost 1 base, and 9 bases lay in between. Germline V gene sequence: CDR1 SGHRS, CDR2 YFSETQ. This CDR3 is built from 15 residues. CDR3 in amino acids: CASSLGDWGTDTQYF. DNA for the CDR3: TGCGCCAGCAGCTTGGGAGACTGGGGCACAGATACGCAGTATTTT.

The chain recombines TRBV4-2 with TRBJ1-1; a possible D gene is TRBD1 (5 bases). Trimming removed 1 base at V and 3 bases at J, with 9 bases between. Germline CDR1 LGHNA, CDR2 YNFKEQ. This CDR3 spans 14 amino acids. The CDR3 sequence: CASSQVTEDTEAFF. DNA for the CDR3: TGTGCCAGCAGCCAAGTGACAGAAGACACTGAAGCTTTCTTT.

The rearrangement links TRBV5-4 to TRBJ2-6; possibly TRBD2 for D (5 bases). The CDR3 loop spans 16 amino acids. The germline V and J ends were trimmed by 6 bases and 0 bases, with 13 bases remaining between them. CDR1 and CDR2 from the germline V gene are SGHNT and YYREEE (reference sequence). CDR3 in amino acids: CASNRAEPSGANVLTF. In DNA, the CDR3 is TGTGCCAGCAACCGAGCGGAGCCCTCTGGGGCCAACGTCCTGACTTTC.

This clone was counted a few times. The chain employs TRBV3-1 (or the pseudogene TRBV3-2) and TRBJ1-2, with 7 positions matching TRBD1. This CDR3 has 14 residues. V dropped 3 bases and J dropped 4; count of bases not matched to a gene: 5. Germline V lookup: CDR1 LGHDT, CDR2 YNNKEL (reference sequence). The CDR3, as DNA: TGTGCCAGCAGCCACTCGGGACAGTCCTATGGCTACACCTTC. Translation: CASSHSGQSYGYTF.

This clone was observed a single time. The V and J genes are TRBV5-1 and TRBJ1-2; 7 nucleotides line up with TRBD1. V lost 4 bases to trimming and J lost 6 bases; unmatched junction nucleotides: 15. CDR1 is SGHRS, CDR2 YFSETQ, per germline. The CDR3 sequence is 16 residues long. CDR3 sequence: CASSGETGRRGDGYTF. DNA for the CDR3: TGCGCCAGCAGCGGCGAGACAGGGCGGAGAGGAGATGGCTACACCTTC.

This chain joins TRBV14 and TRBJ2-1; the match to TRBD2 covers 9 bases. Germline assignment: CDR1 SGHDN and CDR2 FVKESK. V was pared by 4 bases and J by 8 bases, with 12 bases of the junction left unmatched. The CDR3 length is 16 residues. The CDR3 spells CASSLPRREGLYEQFF. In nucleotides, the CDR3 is TGTGCCAGCAGCCTCCCCAGGCGGGAGGGCCTTTATGAGCAGTTCTTC.

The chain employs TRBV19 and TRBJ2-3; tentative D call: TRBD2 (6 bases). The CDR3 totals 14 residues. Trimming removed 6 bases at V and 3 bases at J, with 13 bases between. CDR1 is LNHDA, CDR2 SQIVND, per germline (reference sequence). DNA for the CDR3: TGTGCCAGTAGCTCCCGGGAGAGGACAGATACGCAGTATTTT. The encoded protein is CASSSRERTDTQYF.

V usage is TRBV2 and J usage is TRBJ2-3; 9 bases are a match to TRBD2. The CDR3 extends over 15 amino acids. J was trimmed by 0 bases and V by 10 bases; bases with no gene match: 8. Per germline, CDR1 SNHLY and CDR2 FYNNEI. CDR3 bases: TGTGCCACCTCCGGGACTAGCCGTAGCACAGATACGCAGTATTTT. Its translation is CATSGTSRSTDTQYF.

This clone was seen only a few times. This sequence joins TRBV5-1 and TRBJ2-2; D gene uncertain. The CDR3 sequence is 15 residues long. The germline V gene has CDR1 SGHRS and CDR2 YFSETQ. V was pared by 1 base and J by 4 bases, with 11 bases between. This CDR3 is CASSLKAAATGELFF. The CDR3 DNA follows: TGCGCCAGCAGCTTGAAGGCGGCAGCCACCGGGGAGCTGTTTTTT.

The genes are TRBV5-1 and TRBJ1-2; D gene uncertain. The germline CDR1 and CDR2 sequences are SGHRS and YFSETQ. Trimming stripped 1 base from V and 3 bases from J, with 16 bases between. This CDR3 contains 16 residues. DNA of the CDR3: TGCGCCAGCAGCTTGTCTGGGCACTCCGCCGACTATGGCTACACCTTC. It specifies CASSLSGHSADYGYTF. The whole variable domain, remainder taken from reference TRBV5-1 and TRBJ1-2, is KAGVTQTPRYLIKTRGQQVTLSCSPISGHRSVSWYQQTPGQGLQFLFEYFSETQRNKGNFPGRFSGRQFSNSRSEMNVSTLELGDSALYLCASSLSGHSADYGYTFGSGTRLTVV.

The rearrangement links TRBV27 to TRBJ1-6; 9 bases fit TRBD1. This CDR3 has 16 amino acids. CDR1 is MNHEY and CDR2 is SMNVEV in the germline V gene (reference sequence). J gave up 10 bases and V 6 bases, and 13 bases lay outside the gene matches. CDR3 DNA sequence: TGTGCCAGCAGGCTCTCGCGGACAGGGGTCGGCTCACCCCTCCACTTT. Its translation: CASRLSRTGVGSPLHF.

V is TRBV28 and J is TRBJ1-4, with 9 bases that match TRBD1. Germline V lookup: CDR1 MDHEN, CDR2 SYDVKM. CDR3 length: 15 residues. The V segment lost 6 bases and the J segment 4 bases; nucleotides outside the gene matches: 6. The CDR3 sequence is CASRRTGGRNEKLFF. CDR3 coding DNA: TGTGCCAGCAGAAGAACAGGGGGCCGTAATGAAAAACTGTTTTTT.

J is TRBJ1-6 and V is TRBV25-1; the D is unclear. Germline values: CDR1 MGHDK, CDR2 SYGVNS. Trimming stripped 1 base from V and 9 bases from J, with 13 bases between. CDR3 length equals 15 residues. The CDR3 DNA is TGTGCCAGCAGTGAATCTAAGGGAGCCTTTTCACCCCTCCACTTT. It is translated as CASSESKGAFSPLHF.

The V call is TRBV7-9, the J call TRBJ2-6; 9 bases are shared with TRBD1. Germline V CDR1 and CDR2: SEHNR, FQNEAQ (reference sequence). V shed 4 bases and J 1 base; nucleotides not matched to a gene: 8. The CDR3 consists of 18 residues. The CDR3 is CASSSTRTGESGANVLTF. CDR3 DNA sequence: TGTGCCAGCAGCTCTACCCGGACAGGGGAGTCTGGGGCCAACGTCCTGACTTTC.

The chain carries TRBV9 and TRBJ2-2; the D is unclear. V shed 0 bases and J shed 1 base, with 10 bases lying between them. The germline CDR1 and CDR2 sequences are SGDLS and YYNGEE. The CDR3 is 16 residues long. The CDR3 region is CASSVALGGNTGELFF. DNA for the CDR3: TGTGCCAGCAGCGTAGCATTAGGCGGGAACACCGGGGAGCTGTTTTTT.

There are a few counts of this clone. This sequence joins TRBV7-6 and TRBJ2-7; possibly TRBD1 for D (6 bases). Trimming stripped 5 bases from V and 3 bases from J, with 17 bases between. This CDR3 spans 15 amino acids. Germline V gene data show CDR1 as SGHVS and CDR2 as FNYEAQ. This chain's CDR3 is CASSPRADRGYEQYF. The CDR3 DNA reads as TGTGCCAGCAGCCCCCGGGCGGACAGAGGCTACGAGCAGTACTTC.

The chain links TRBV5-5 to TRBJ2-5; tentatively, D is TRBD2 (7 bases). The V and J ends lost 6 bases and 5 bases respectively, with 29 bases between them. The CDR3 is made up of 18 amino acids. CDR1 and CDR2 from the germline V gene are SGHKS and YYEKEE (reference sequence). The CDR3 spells CASKMGGPRRLAMETQYF. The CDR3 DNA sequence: TGTGCCAGCAAAATGGGGGGGCCGCGTAGATTGGCGATGGAGACCCAGTACTTC.

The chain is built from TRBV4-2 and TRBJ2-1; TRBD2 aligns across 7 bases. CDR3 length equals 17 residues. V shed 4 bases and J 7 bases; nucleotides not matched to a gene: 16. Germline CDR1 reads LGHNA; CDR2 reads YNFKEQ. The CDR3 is CASSPSGGRRSGNEQFF. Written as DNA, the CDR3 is TGTGCCAGCAGCCCTTCTGGCGGGAGAAGGTCAGGTAATGAGCAGTTCTTC.

The CDR3 sequence is CASNQVDITEAFF. CDR3 DNA: TGTGCCAGCAACCAGGTGGACATCACTGAAGCTTTCTTT. The chain couples TRBV9 to TRBJ1-1, with D possibly matching TRBD1 (5 bases). V dropped 6 bases and J dropped 4 bases, with 13 bases sitting between them. Germline lookup yields CDR1 SGDLS and CDR2 YYNGEE. This CDR3 spans 13 amino acids.

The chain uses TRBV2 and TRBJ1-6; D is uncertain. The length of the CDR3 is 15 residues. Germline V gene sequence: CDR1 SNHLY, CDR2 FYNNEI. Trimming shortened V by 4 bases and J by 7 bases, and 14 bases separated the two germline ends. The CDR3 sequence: CASSVEQNANSPLHF. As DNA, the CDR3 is TGTGCCAGCAGTGTGGAGCAGAATGCGAATTCACCCCTCCACTTT.

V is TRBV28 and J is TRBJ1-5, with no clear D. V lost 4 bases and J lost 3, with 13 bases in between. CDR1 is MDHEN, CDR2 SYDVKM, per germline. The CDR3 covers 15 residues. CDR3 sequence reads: CASSSDSISNQPQHF. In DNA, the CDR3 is TGTGCCAGCAGTTCCGACTCTATCTCCAATCAGCCCCAGCATTTT.

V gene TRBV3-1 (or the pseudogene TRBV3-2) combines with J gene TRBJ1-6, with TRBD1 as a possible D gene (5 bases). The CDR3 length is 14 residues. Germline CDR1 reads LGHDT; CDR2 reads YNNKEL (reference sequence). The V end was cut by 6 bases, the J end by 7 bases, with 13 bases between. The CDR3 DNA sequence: TGTGCCAGCAGTCTCCGGGACTGGAATTCACCCCTCCACTTT. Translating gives CASSLRDWNSPLHF.

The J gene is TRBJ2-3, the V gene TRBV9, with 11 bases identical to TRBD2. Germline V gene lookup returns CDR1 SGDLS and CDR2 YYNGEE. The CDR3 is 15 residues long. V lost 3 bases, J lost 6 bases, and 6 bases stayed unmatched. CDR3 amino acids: CASSATSGVLDTQYF. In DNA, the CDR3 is TGTGCCAGCAGCGCGACTAGCGGGGTTTTGGATACGCAGTATTTT.

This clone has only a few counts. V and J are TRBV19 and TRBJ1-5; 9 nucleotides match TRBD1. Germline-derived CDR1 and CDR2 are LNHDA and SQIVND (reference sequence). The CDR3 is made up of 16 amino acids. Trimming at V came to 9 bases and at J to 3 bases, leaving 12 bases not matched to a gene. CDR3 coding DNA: TGTGCCAGCAGGGGGAGAGGGACAGGGATCAATCAGCCCCAGCATTTT. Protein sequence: CASRGRGTGINQPQHF. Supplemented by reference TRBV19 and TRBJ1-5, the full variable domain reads DGGITQSPKYLFRKEGQNVTLSCEQNLNHDAMYWYRQDPGQGLRLIYYSQIVNDFQKGDIAEGYSVSREKKESFPLTVTSAQKNPTAFYLCASRGRGTGINQPQHFGDGTRLSIL.

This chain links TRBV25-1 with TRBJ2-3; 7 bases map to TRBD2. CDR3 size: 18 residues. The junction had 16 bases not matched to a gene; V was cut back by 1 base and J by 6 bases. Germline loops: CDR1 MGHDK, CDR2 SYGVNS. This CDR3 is CASSEFGIVGGISDTQYF. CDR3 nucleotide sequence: TGTGCCAGCAGTGAATTTGGGATAGTGGGGGGGATTTCGGATACGCAGTATTTT.

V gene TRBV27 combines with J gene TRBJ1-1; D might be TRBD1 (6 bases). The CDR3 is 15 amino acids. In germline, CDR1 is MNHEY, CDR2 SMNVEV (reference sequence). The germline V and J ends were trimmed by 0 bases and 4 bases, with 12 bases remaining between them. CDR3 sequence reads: CASSLSGGRGTEAFF. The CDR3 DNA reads TGTGCCAGCAGTTTATCGGGGGGGCGCGGCACTGAAGCTTTCTTT.